Listed below are T cell receptor beta chains from one sample, sequenced in a study of blood T cell repertoires in COVID-19. Some clones are missing from TCRdb's copy, which holds only in-frame ones; the method was immunoSEQ multiplex PCR. The table shows 70,000 or so clones, with 70% to 90% occurring only once. The sample consisted of peripheral blood. These receptors were taken from a man aged 25 to 40 with acute or convalescent COVID-19. The CDR3 runs from the conserved cysteine through the conserved F or W. The order of the fields is J gene, clone size, V gene, D gene, CDR3 DNA, CDR3 protein. The D gene is left open where the match is weak. Some rows mark clone size as missing; the rest say once, few, many or name a class of expanded clone.

TRBJ1-2	-	TRBV5-1	TRBD1	TGCGCCAGCAGCCTTAATACAGGGGGCGATGGCTACACCTTC	CASSLNTGGDGYTF
TRBJ2-7	-	TRBV30	-	TGTGCCTGGAGTGTACTAAGGGGCTACGAGCAGTACTTC	CAWSVLRGYEQYF
TRBJ2-7	-	TRBV6-6	-	TGTGCCAGCAGTTACGACGGGGGCTCCTACGAGCAGTACTTC	CASSYDGGSYEQYF
TRBJ1-4	-	TRBV3-1/TRBV3-2	-	TGTGCCAGCAGCCAAGATTTCGCGGGTGAAAAACTGTTTTTT	CASSQDFAGEKLFF
TRBJ2-7	-	TRBV30	TRBD1	TGTGCCTGGACCGGGACAGGAGAAAATGGGGAGCAGTACTTC	CAWTGTGENGEQYF
TRBJ2-3	-	TRBV9	-	TGTGCCAGCAGCGTAGCCCGCGGCACAGATACGCAGTATTTT	CASSVARGTDTQYF
TRBJ1-1	few	TRBV3-1/TRBV3-2	-	TGTGCCAGCAGTCGAATGGCGGGGGCCACTGAAGCTTTCTTT	CASSRMAGATEAFF
TRBJ2-3	-	TRBV9	TRBD2	TGTGCCAGCAGCGCCCGTAGCGGGGGGGGAAGCACAGATACGCAGTATTTT	CASSARSGGGSTDTQYF
TRBJ1-1	-	TRBV18	-	TGTGCCAGCTCACCGCAGGGAGGAGGAGGAACTGAAGCTTTCTTT	CASSPQGGGGTEAFF
TRBJ1-2	-	TRBV9	TRBD1	TGTGCCAGCAGCGCGGAGGGGGCCCCCATCTATGGCTACACCTTC	CASSAEGAPIYGYTF
TRBJ2-1	-	TRBV7-2	TRBD1	TGTGCCAGCAGCCCCCAGACAGGGCAGGGGCAGTTCTTC	CASSPQTGQGQFF
TRBJ1-1	-	TRBV9	TRBD1	TGTGCCAGCAGCGTAGGGGGACAGGGGAACACTGAAGCTTTCTTT	CASSVGGQGNTEAFF
TRBJ1-1	-	TRBV5-1	TRBD1	TGCGCCAGCAGCTCGACAGGGTCATCGAACACTGAAGCTTTCTTT	CASSSTGSSNTEAFF
TRBJ2-2	-	TRBV21-1	-	TGTGCCAGCAGCAAGGTTGGGCTAATTTGCCCAACCGGGGAGCTGTTTTTT	CASSKVGLICPTGELFF
TRBJ2-1	-	TRBV5-4	TRBD1	TGTGCCAGCAGCTGGGACAGGGGGCCTGAGCAGTTCTTC	CASSWDRGPEQFF
TRBJ1-6	once	TRBV28	-	TGTGCCAGCAAGGGAGGCTTGGACCCGCGTAATTCACCCCTCCACTTT	CASKGGLDPRNSPLHF
TRBJ1-6	-	TRBV5-5	TRBD1	TGTGCCAGCAGCGCTGAAGGACAGGACGCGGCACCCCTCCACTTT	CASSAEGQDAAPLHF
TRBJ1-2	-	TRBV5-5	-	TGTGCCAGCAGCTTGGTTATTAGGGGGTATGGCTACACCTTC	CASSLVIRGYGYTF
TRBJ1-4	-	TRBV18	-	TGTGCCAGCTCATCCGGTGAAAAACTGTTTTTT	CASSSGEKLFF
TRBJ2-1	-	TRBV5-5	-	TGTGCCAGCAGCTTGCCCACACCTGGTGAGCAGTTCTTC	CASSLPTPGEQFF
TRBJ2-1	-	TRBV18	-	TGTGCCAGCTCACCACCGGTGACTACTGGTGAGCAGTTCTTC	CASSPPVTTGEQFF
TRBJ1-3	-	TRBV7-6	-	TGTGCCAGCAGCTTGAGGGATAGCTCTGGAAACACCATATATTTT	CASSLRDSSGNTIYF
TRBJ2-5	-	TRBV19	TRBD2	TGTGCCAGTACCACTAGCGGGCAGCAAGAGACCCAGTACTTC	CASTTSGQQETQYF
TRBJ1-2	-	TRBV29-1	TRBD1	TGCAGCGTCGCGGGACAGGGATTGTTCGATGGCTACACCTTC	CSVAGQGLFDGYTF
TRBJ1-4	-	TRBV30	-	TGTGCCTGGAGTGTACTAGTTGGGGAAAAACTGTTTTTT	CAWSVLVGEKLFF
TRBJ2-2	-	TRBV11-2	TRBD1	TGTGCCAGCAGCTTACGGACAGGGGGCCCTCCGGGCGGGGAGCTGTTTTTT	CASSLRTGGPPGGELFF
TRBJ1-1	-	TRBV7-6	-	TGTGCCAGCAGCGAACAGGGGAACACTGAAGCTTTCTTT	CASSEQGNTEAFF
TRBJ1-1	-	TRBV5-1	-	TGCGCCAGCAGCTTGTCGGTCGCGGGGACTGAAGCTTTCTTT	CASSLSVAGTEAFF
TRBJ2-2	-	TRBV5-1	-	TGCGCCAGCAGCTCGGTGGTAGCCGGGGAGCTGTTTTTT	CASSSVVAGELFF
TRBJ2-1	-	TRBV7-2	TRBD2	TGTGCCAGCAGCTTAGCCAGCGGGAGGTCCCATGAGCAGTTCTTC	CASSLASGRSHEQFF
TRBJ1-5	-	TRBV2	-	TGTGCCAGCAGTGACCGGGTATTTCAGCCCCAGCATTTT	CASSDRVFQPQHF
TRBJ2-2	few	TRBV30	TRBD2	TGTGCCTGGAGGCGACTAGCGGGAGACACCGGGGAGCTGTTTTTT	CAWRRLAGDTGELFF
TRBJ1-1	-	TRBV18	TRBD1	TGTGCCAGCTCACCAGGACAGGGCGTGGTGAACACTGAAGCTTTCTTT	CASSPGQGVVNTEAFF
TRBJ2-3	-	TRBV24-1	-	TGTGCCACCAGTGACTCTATCCCCCCTTCCCCAGATACGCAGTATTTT	CATSDSIPPSPDTQYF
TRBJ2-5	-	TRBV28	-	TGTGCCAGCAGTTTAACAGGAATTGAGACCCAGTACTTC	CASSLTGIETQYF
TRBJ1-5	-	TRBV7-8	TRBD1	TGTGCCAGCAGCGGCGGGACAGGGCGTAACAATCAGCCCCAGCATTTT	CASSGGTGRNNQPQHF
TRBJ2-3	-	TRBV2	TRBD2	TGTGCCAGCGGGACTAGGATGACAGATACGCAGTATTTT	CASGTRMTDTQYF
TRBJ2-5	-	TRBV5-4	TRBD1	TGTGCCAGCAGCCCATACCCCGGGACAGGGAGCAAGACCCAGTACTTC	CASSPYPGTGSKTQYF
TRBJ2-1	-	TRBV7-2	-	TGTGCCAGCAGAAACCTTAGAGGGTTGACGGGGGACGAGGGTGAGCAGTTCTTC	CASRNLRGLTGDEGEQFF
TRBJ2-7	-	TRBV9	-	TGTGCCAGCAGCCCCCGAGGTAGCGATAACTACGAGCAGTACTTC	CASSPRGSDNYEQYF
TRBJ2-1	-	TRBV6-6	TRBD1	TGTGCCAGCAGCCCCGGGACAGCATCGGGTGAGCAGTTCTTC	CASSPGTASGEQFF
TRBJ1-2	-	TRBV28	TRBD1	TGTGCCAGCAGTTTATCTCGGACAGGGGCTGGCTACACCTTC	CASSLSRTGAGYTF
TRBJ1-1	-	TRBV4-3	TRBD1	TGCGCCAGCAGCCAAGAGACGACAGGGTTGAACACTGAAGCTTTCTTT	CASSQETTGLNTEAFF
TRBJ2-1	once	TRBV29-1	-	TGCAGCATACAGATCTCCTCCTACAATGAGCAGTTCTTC	CSIQISSYNEQFF
TRBJ1-2	-	TRBV3-1/TRBV3-2	-	TGTGCCAGCAGCCAAGATGTCATGGGACAAGTGGCAGGCTACACCTTC	CASSQDVMGQVAGYTF
TRBJ2-7	-	TRBV4-2	TRBD2	TGTGCCAGCAGCCTTATAGCGGGCCACTCCTACGAGCAGTACTTC	CASSLIAGHSYEQYF
TRBJ2-5	-	TRBV15	TRBD1	TGTGCCATCTCTGGGACAGGGGGCCCACAAGAGACCCAGTACTTC	CAISGTGGPQETQYF
TRBJ2-7	-	TRBV27	TRBD1	TGTGCCAGCAGTTCACCGGGACAGGCCTACGAGCAGTACTTC	CASSSPGQAYEQYF
TRBJ1-2	-	TRBV6-6	TRBD1	TGTGCCAGCAGTTCCCCCGGGGGGACAGGGGGATTTCGCTACACCTTC	CASSSPGGTGGFRYTF
TRBJ1-1	-	TRBV15	-	TGTGCCACCAGCAGACTTCAGGGAGGGAACACTGAAGCTTTCTTT	CATSRLQGGNTEAFF
TRBJ2-3	-	TRBV5-1	TRBD2	TGCGCCAGCAGCTCAACCAGACTAGCGGGGATTACAGATACGCAGTATTTT	CASSSTRLAGITDTQYF
TRBJ1-3	-	TRBV4-1	-	TGCGCCAGCAGCCAGGGCCCCGGAAACACCATATATTTT	CASSQGPGNTIYF
TRBJ2-3	-	TRBV5-6	-	TGTGCCAGCAGCTTCCGATATCAGGGGGATACGCAGTATTTT	CASSFRYQGDTQYF